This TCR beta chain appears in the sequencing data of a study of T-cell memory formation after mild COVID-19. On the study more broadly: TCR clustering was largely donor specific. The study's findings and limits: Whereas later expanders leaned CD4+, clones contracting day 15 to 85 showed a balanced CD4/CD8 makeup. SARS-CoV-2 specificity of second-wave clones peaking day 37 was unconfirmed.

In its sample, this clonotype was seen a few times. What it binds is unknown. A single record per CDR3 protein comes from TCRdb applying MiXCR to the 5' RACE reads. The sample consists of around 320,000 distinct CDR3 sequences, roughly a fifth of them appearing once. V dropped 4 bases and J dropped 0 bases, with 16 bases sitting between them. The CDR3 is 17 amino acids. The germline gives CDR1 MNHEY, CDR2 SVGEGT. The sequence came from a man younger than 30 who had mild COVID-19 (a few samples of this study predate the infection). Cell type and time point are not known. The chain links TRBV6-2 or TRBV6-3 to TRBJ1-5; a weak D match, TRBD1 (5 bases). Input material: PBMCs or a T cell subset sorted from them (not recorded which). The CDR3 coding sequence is TGTGCCAGCAGTTTACAGGAGGAGGGGTATAGCAATCAGCCCCAGCATTTT. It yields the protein CASSLQEEGYSNQPQHF.